This TCR beta chain was found in a study of T cell responses to AZD1222 COVID-19 vaccine. Germline CDR1 reads LGHNA; CDR2 reads YNFKEQ. This CDR3 is 11 amino acids long. V lost 3 bases and J lost 10, with 7 bases in between. In the case of this clone: Its antigen is still unknown.

Clones were sequenced by immunoSEQ multiplex PCR, and TCRdb holds only the in-frame ones, with some missing. The table records 140,000 or so clones, more than 75% of them present only once. Findings and limits, study-wide: Breadth and depth of Spike-specific TCRs rose after two AZD1222 doses. Donors were largely white British and mainly female; clonal diversity was possibly underestimated.

This chain links TRBV4-2 with TRBJ2-1; D unclear. Sequenced material: peripheral blood, taken 28 days after the second AZD1222 dose. This clonotype was obtained from an adult who received the AZD1222 COVID-19 vaccine. The CDR3 reads CASSHQSEQFF. The CDR3 DNA follows: TGTGCCAGCAGCCACCAGTCCGAGCAGTTCTTC.